Listed below are T cell receptor beta chains from one sample, sequenced in a study of blood T cell repertoires in COVID-19. Sequencing was performed with immunoSEQ multiplex PCR; in TCRdb, only in-frame clones are kept and a portion is missing. Here the sample spans about 210,000 clones, over 70% being singletons. The specimen sequenced was peripheral blood. The source is a woman aged 50 to 65 with acute or convalescent COVID-19. Each CDR3 is given without its conserved first and last residue. D genes are given only for firm matches.

ASSRRTGLPYEQY,TRBV6-5,13,TRBD1,TRBJ2-7
ASSSGTSGANVLT,TRBV6-5,13,.,TRBJ2-6
ASSGRLAASNEQF,TRBV11-2,13,TRBD2,TRBJ2-1
ASSLAWGRGRNHEQY,TRBV28,15,.,TRBJ2-7
ASSSGGTEAF,TRBV2,10,.,TRBJ1-1
ASSPRPNNEQF,TRBV18,11,.,TRBJ2-1
ASSLASGRPGELF,TRBV7-2,13,TRBD2,TRBJ2-2
ASSSTLDSSGANVLT,TRBV28,15,.,TRBJ2-6
ASSIGRGISNQPQH,TRBV19,14,.,TRBJ1-5
ASSSPGQATGGANVLT,TRBV5-6,16,TRBD1,TRBJ2-6
ASSYSTGTYEQY,TRBV6-2/TRBV6-3,12,.,TRBJ2-7
ASSYRGGNQPQH,TRBV28,12,TRBD1,TRBJ1-5
ASSTTGVGTQY,TRBV28,11,.,TRBJ2-3
ASSAGGNTQY,TRBV19,10,TRBD2,TRBJ2-3
ATSSPAGLGTGELF,TRBV15,14,.,TRBJ2-2
ASSPPAGRIVLH,TRBV18,12,.,TRBJ2-7
ASGRYVHTYEQY,TRBV28,12,.,TRBJ2-7
ASSLKLNHGVNSYNEQF,TRBV4-2,17,.,TRBJ2-1
ASSPRTSGNYEQY,TRBV2,13,TRBD2,TRBJ2-7
ASSLYADTQY,TRBV7-3,10,.,TRBJ2-3
ASSHLTSGFYNEQF,TRBV4-1,14,TRBD2,TRBJ2-1
ASSQSHGGVQETQY,TRBV23-1,14,.,TRBJ2-5
ASRGRSTEGETQY,TRBV28,13,.,TRBJ2-5
ASSKARELGTGELF,TRBV11-2,14,.,TRBJ2-2
ASGPEGGFSNQPQH,TRBV12-5,14,.,TRBJ1-5
ASSLGGGNNEQY,TRBV5-4,12,.,TRBJ2-7
SASRGGDHNEQF,TRBV29-1,12,.,TRBJ2-1
ASSYSGQSYEQY,TRBV7-2,12,.,TRBJ2-7
ASSYPGGENEQF,TRBV6-5,12,.,TRBJ2-1
ASKGQYMNTEAF,TRBV25-1,12,TRBD1,TRBJ1-1
ASSVTSFTSTDTQY,TRBV7-8,14,TRBD2,TRBJ2-3
ASSSGQISSEEAF,TRBV5-1,13,.,TRBJ1-1
ASSLSGRAGTSTDTQY,TRBV3-1/TRBV3-2,16,TRBD2,TRBJ2-3
ASSSLTGVNTGELF,TRBV13,14,.,TRBJ2-2
ASSFYMGGETQY,TRBV7-9,12,.,TRBJ2-5
ASSEFGTPDTDTQY,TRBV9,14,.,TRBJ2-3